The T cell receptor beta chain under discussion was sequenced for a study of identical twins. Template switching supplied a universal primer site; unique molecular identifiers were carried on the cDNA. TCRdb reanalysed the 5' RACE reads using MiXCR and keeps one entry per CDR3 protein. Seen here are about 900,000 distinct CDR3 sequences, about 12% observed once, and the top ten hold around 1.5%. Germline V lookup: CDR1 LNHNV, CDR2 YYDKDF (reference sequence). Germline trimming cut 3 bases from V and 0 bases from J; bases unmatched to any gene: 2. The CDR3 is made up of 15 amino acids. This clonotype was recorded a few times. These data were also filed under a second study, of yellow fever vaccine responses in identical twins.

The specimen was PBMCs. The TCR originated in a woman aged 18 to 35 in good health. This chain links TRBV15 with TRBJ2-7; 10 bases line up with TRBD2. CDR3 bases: TGTGCCACCAGCAGGATAGCGGGGGGCTCCTACGAGCAGTACGTC. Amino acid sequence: CATSRIAGGSYEQYV.